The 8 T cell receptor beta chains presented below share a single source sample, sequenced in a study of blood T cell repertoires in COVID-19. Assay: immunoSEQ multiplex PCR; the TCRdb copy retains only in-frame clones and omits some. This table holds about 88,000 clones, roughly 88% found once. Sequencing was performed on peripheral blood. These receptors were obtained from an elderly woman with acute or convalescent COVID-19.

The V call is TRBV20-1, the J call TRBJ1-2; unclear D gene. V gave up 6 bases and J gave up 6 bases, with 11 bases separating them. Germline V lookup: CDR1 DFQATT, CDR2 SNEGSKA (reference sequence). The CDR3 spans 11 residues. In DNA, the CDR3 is TGCAGTGCCACGGACTTGAATGGCTACACCTTC. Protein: CSATDLNGYTF.

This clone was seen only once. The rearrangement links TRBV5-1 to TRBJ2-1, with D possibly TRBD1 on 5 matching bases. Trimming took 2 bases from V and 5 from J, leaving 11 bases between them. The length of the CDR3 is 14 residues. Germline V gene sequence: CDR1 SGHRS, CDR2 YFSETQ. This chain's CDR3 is CASSFQQANNEQFF. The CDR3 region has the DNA TGCGCCAGCAGCTTCCAACAGGCAAACAATGAGCAGTTCTTC.

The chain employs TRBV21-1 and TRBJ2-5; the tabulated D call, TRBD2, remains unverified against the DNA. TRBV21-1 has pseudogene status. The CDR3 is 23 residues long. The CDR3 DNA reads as TGTGCCAGCAGCCCGAATGGAGCGGGACAGAATTTTAGCGGGAGGGCCAATCTGGAGACCCAGTACTTC. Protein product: CASSPNGAGQNFSGRANLETQYF.

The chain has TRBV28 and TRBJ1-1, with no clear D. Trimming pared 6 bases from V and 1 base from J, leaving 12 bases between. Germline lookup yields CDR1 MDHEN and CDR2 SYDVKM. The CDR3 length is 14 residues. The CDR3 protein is CASSLAGSNTEAFF. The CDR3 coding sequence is TGTGCCAGCAGCTTAGCCGGGTCGAACACTGAAGCTTTCTTT.

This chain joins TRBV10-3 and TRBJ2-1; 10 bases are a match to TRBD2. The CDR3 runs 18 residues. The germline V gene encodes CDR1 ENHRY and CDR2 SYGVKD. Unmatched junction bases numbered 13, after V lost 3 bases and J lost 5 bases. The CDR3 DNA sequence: TGTGCCATCAGTGAACCCCAGACCGGGACTAGCGATAACAATGAGCAGTTCTTC. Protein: CAISEPQTGTSDNNEQFF.

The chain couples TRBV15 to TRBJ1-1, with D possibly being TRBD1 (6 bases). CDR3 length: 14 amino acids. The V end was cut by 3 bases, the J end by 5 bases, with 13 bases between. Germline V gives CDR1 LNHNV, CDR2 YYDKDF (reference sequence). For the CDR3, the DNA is TGTGCCACCAGCAGCGGGGGGGCTTTAACTGAAGCTTTCTTT. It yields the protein CATSSGGALTEAFF. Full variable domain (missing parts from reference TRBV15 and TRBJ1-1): DAMVIQNPRYQVTQFGKPVTLSCSQTLNHNVMYWYQQKSSQAPKLLFHYYDKDFNNEADTPDNFQSRRPNTSFCFLDIRSPGLGDTAMYLCATSSGGALTEAFFGQGTRLTVV.

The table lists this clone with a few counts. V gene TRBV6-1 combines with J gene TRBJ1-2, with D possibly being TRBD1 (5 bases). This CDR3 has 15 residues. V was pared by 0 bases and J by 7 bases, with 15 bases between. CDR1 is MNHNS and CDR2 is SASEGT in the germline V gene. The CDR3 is CASSEAVSRAVGYTF. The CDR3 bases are TGTGCCAGCAGTGAAGCGGTGAGCAGGGCCGTTGGCTACACCTTC.

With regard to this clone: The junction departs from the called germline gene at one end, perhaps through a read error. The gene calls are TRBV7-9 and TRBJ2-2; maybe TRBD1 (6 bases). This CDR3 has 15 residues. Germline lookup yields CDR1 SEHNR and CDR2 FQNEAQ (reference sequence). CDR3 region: CASTLQGTNTGELFF. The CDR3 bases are TGTGCCAGCACCTTACAGGGAACGAACACCGGGGAGCTGTTTTTT.